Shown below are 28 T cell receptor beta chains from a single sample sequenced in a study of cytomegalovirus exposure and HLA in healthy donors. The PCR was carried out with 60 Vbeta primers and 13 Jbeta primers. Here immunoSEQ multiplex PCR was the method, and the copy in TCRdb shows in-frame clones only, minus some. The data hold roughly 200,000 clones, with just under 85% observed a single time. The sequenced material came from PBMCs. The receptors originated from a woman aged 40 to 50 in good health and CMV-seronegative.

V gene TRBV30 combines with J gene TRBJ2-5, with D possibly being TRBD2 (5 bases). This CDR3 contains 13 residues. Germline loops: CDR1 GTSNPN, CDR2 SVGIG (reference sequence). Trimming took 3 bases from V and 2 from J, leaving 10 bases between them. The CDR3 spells CAWRVGVQETQYF. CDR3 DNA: TGTGCCTGGAGGGTGGGAGTTCAAGAGACCCAGTACTTC. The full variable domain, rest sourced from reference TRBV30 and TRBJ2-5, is SQTIHQWPATLVQPVGSPLSLECTVEGTSNPNLYWYRQAAGRGLQLLFYSVGIGQISSEVPQNLSASRPQDRQFILSSKKLLLSDSGFYLCAWRVGVQETQYFGPGTRLLVL.

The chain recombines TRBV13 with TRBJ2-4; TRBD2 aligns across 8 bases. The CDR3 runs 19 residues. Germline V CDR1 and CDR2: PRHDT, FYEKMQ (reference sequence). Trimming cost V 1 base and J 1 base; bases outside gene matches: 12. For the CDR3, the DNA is TGTGCCAGCAGCTTAGCCGGTAGCGGGGCCTTTGAGGCCAAAAACATTCAGTACTTC. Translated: CASSLAGSGAFEAKNIQYF.

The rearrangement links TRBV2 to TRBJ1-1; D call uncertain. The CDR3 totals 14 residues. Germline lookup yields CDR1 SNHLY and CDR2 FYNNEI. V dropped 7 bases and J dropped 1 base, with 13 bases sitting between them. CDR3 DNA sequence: TGTGCCAGCATTCGTTCTCCCCCGAACACTGAAGCTTTCTTT. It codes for CASIRSPPNTEAFF.

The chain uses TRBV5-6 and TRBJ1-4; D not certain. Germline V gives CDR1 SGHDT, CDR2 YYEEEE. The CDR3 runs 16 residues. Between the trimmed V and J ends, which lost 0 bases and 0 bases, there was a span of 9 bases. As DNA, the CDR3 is TGTGCCAGCAGCTTGGTTGGAGCCGCAACTAATGAAAAACTGTTTTTT. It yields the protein CASSLVGAATNEKLFF. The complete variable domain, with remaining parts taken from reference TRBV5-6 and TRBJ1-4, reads DAGVTQSPTHLIKTRGQQVTLRCSPKSGHDTVSWYQQALGQGPQFIFQYYEEEERQRGNFPDRFSGHQFPNYSSELNVNALLLGDSALYLCASSLVGAATNEKLFFGSGTQLSVL.

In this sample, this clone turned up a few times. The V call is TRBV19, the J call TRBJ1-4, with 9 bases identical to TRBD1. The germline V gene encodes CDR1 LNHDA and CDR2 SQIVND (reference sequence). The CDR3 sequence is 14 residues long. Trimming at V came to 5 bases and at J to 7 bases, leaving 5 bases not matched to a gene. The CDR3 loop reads CASSRDRESEKLFF. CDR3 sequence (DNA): TGTGCCAGTAGTCGGGACAGGGAAAGTGAAAAACTGTTTTTT. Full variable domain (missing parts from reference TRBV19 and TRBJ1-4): DGGITQSPKYLFRKEGQNVTLSCEQNLNHDAMYWYRQDPGQGLRLIYYSQIVNDFQKGDIAEGYSVSREKKESFPLTVTSAQKNPTAFYLCASSRDRESEKLFFGSGTQLSVL.

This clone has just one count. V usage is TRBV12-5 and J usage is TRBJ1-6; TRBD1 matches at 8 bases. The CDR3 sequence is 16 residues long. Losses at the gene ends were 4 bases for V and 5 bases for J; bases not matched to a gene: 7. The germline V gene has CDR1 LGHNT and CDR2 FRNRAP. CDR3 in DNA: TGTGCTAGTGGTTCGAGCCCAGGGGGCAATAATTCACCCCTCCACTTT. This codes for CASGSSPGGNNSPLHF.

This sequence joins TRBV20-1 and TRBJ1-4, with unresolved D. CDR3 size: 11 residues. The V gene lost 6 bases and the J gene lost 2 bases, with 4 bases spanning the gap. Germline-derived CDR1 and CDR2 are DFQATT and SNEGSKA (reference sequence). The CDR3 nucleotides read TGCAGTGCCCTGACTAATGAAAAACTGTTTTTT. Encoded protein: CSALTNEKLFF.

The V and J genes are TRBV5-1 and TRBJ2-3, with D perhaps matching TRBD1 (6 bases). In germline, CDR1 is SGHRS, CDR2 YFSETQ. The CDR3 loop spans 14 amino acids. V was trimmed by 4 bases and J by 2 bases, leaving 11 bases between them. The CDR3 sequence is CASSPGQYTDTQYF. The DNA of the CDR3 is TGCGCCAGCAGCCCAGGACAGTACACAGATACGCAGTATTTT.

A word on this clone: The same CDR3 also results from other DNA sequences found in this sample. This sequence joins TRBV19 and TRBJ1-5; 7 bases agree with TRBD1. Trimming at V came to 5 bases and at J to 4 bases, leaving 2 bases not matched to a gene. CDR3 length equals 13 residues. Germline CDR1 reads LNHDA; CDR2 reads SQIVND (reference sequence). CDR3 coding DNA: TGTGCCAGTAGTGGGGACAGAAATCAGCCCCAGCATTTT. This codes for CASSGDRNQPQHF.

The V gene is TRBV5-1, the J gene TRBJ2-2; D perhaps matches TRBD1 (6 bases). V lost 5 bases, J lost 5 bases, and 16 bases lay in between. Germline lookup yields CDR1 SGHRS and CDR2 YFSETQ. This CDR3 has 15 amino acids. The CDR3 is CASSDHRDETGELFF. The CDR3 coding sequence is TGCGCCAGCAGTGACCACAGGGATGAGACCGGGGAGCTGTTTTTT.

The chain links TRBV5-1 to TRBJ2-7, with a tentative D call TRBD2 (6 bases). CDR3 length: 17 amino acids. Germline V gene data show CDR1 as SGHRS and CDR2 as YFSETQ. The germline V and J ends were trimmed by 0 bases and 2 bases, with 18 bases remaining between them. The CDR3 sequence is CASSLGTRLGGAYEQYF. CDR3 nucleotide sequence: TGCGCCAGCAGCTTGGGGACCCGTCTAGGCGGGGCCTACGAGCAGTACTTC. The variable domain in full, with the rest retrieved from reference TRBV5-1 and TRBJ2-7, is KAGVTQTPRYLIKTRGQQVTLSCSPISGHRSVSWYQQTPGQGLQFLFEYFSETQRNKGNFPGRFSGRQFSNSRSEMNVSTLELGDSALYLCASSLGTRLGGAYEQYFGPGTRLTVT.

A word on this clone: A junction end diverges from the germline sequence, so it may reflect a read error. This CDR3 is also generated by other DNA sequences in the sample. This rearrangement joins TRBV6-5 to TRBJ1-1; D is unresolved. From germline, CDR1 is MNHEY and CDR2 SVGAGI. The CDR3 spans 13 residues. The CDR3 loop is CASSFSSRTEAFF. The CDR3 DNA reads TGTGCCAGCAGTTTCTCTAGTAGAACTGAGGCTTTCTTT.

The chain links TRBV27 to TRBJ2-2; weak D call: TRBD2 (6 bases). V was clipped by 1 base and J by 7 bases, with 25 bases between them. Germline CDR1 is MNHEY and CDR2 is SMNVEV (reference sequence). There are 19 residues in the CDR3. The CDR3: CASSLFGVPLGGPGGELFF. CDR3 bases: TGTGCCAGCAGTTTATTCGGGGTGCCGCTGGGGGGTCCCGGCGGGGAGCTGTTTTTT.

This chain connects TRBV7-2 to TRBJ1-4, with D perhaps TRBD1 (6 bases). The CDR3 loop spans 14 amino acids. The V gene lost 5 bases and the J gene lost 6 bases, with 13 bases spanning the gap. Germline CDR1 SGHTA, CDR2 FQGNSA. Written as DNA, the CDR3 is TGTGCCAGCAGCCCCGACAGGTTTGATGAAAAACTGTTTTTT. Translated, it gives CASSPDRFDEKLFF.

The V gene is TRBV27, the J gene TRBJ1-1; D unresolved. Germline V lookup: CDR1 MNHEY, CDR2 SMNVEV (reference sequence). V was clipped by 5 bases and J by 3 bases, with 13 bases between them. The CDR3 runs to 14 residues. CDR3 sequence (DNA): TGTGCCAGCAGTCCCGGCTGGGGAGACACTGAAGCTTTCTTT. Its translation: CASSPGWGDTEAFF.

The CDR3 protein is CASSGRGAGNTIYF. The CDR3, as DNA: TGTGCCAGCAGCGGCAGGGGGGCTGGAAACACCATATATTTT. The chain has TRBV2 and TRBJ1-3; 7 positions match TRBD1. Looked up from germline, CDR1 is SNHLY and CDR2 is FYNNEI. The CDR3 covers 14 residues. With 6 bases clipped from V and 2 bases from J, the junction kept 4 bases outside the gene matches.

This CDR3 reads CASSENVGQGYEQYF. The CDR3 nucleotides read TGTGCCAGCAGTGAAAATGTAGGACAGGGGTACGAGCAGTACTTC. V and J are TRBV2 and TRBJ2-7; 9 bases fit TRBD1. The CDR3 runs 15 residues. The V gene's germline CDR1 is SNHLY and CDR2 FYNNEI. The V segment lost 2 bases and the J segment 4 bases; nucleotides outside the gene matches: 6.

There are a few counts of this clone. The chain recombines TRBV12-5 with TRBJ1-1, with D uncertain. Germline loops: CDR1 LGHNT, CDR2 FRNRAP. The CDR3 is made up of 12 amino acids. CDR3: CASSSGYTEAFF. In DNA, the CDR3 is TGTGCCTCCAGCAGCGGGTACACTGAAGCTTTCTTT.

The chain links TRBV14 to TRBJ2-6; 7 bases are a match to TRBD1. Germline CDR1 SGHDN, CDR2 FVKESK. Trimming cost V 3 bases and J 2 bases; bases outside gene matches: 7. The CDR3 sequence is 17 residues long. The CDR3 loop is CASSHHTGVAGANVLTF. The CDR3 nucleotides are TGTGCCAGCAGCCATCATACAGGGGTAGCTGGGGCCAACGTCCTGACTTTC. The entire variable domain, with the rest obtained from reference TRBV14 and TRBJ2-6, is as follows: EAGVTQFPSHSVIEKGQTVTLRCDPISGHDNLYWYRRVMGKEIKFLLHFVKESKQDESGMPNNRFLAERTGGTYSTLKVQPAELEDSGVYFCASSHHTGVAGANVLTFGAGSRLTVL.

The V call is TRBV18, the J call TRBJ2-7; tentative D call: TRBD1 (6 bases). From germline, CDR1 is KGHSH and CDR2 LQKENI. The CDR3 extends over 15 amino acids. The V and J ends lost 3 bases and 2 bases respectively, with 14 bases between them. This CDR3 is CASSPTQGWAYEQYF. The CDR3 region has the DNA TGTGCCAGCTCACCTACTCAGGGGTGGGCCTACGAGCAGTACTTC.

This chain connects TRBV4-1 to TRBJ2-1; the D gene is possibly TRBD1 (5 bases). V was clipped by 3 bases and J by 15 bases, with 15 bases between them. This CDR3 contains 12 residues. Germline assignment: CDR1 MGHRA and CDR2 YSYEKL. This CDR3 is CASSQQGLGLFF. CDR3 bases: TGCGCCAGCAGCCAGCAGGGTCTTGGTTTGTTCTTC.

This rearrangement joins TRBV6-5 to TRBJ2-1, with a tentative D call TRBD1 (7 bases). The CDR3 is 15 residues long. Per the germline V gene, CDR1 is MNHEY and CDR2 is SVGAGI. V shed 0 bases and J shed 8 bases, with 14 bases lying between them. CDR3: CASSYSGGQSHEQFF. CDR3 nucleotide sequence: TGTGCCAGCAGTTACTCGGGGGGACAGTCGCATGAGCAGTTCTTC.

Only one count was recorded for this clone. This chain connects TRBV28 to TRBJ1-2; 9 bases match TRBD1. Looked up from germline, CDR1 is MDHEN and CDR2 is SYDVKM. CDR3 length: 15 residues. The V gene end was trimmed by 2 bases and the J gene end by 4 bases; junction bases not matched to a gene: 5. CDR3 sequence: CASSLPPGQGYGYTF. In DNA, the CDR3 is TGTGCCAGCAGTTTACCCCCGGGACAGGGCTATGGCTACACCTTC.

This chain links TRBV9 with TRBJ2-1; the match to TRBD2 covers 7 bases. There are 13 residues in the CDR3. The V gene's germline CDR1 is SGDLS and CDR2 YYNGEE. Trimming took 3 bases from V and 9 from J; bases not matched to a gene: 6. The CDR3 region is CASSATSGGEQFF. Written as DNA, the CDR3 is TGTGCCAGCAGCGCCACGTCGGGGGGTGAGCAGTTCTTC. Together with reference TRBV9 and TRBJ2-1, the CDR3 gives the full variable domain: DSGVTQTPKHLITATGQRVTLRCSPRSGDLSVYWYQQSLDQGLQFLIQYYNGEERAKGNILERFSAQQFPDLHSELNLSSLELGDSALYFCASSATSGGEQFFGPGTRLTVL.

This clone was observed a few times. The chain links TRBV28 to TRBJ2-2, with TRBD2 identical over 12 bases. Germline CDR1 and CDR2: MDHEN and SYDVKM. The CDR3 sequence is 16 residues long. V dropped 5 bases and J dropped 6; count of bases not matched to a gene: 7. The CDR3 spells CASSILAGGPPGELFF. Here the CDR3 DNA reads TGTGCCAGCAGTATCCTAGCGGGGGGGCCTCCCGGGGAGCTGTTTTTT.

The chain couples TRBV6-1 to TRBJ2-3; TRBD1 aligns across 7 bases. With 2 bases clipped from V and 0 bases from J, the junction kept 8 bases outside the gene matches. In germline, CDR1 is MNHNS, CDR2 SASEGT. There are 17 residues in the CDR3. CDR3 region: CASSESAGGYSTDTQYF. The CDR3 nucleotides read TGTGCCAGCAGTGAAAGCGCAGGGGGTTATAGCACAGATACGCAGTATTTT.

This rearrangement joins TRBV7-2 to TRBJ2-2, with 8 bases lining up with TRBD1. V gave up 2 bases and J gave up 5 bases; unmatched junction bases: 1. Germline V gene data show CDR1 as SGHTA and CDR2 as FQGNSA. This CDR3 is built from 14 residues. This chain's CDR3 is CASSLQGATGELFF. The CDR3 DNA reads TGTGCCAGCAGCTTACAGGGGGCGACCGGGGAGCTGTTTTTT.

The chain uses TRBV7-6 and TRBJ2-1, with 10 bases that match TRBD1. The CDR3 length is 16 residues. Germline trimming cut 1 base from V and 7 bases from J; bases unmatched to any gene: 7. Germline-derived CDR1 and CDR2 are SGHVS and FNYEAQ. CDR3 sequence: CASSLVVGQGENEQFF. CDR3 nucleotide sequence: TGTGCCAGCAGCTTAGTTGTCGGACAGGGGGAGAATGAGCAGTTCTTC.